These 27 T cell receptor beta chains were all obtained from the same sample, sequenced in a study of cytomegalovirus exposure and HLA in healthy donors. The repertoire was sequenced with immunoSEQ multiplex PCR; TCRdb's copy has only in-frame clones and lacks some. The data contain some 77,000 clones, roughly 94% of them singletons. The sample consisted of PBMCs. Receptors originate from a young man in good health and CMV-seropositive.

The sample holds one count of this clone. The J gene is TRBJ2-2, the V gene TRBV27; 7 bases are a match to TRBD2. The CDR3 loop spans 15 amino acids. V shed 6 bases, J shed 8 bases, and the junction held 12 bases outside the gene matches. Germline loops: CDR1 MNHEY, CDR2 SMNVEV (reference sequence). The CDR3 sequence is CASSSRTSPTGELFF. For the CDR3, the DNA is TGTGCCAGCAGCTCCCGGACTAGTCCCACTGGGGAGCTGTTTTTT.

The chain uses TRBV9 and TRBJ2-5, with 8 bases identical to TRBD2. Germline CDR1 SGDLS, CDR2 YYNGEE. This CDR3 spans 17 amino acids. Trimming took 2 bases from V and 0 from J; bases not matched to a gene: 9. CDR3 sequence (DNA): TGTGCCAGCAGCGTGGGGGCTAGCGGGCTGTACCAAGAGACCCAGTACTTC. Amino acid sequence: CASSVGASGLYQETQYF.

J is TRBJ2-2 and V is TRBV2; 7 bases fit TRBD1. Unmatched junction bases numbered 9, after V lost 4 bases and J lost 7 bases. The CDR3 runs 15 residues. The germline V gene encodes CDR1 SNHLY and CDR2 FYNNEI. The CDR3: CASSVEQGSGGELFF. Here the CDR3 DNA reads TGTGCCAGCAGTGTAGAACAGGGGAGCGGCGGGGAGCTGTTTTTT. Together with reference TRBV2 and TRBJ2-2, the CDR3 gives the full variable domain: EPEVTQTPSHQVTQMGQEVILRCVPISNHLYFYWYRQILGQKVEFLVSFYNNEISEKSEIFDDQFSVERPDGSNFTLKIRSTKLEDSAMYFCASSVEQGSGGELFFGEGSRLTVL.

The rearrangement links TRBV5-1 to TRBJ2-7; a possible D gene is TRBD1 (6 bases). This CDR3 has 13 residues. Germline CDR1 and CDR2: SGHRS and YFSETQ. V dropped 1 base and J dropped 7 bases, with 12 bases sitting between them. CDR3 loop: CASSLYLQGEQYF. The CDR3 region has the DNA TGCGCCAGCAGCTTGTATTTGCAGGGGGAGCAGTACTTC.

The V gene is TRBV28, the J gene TRBJ1-2; perhaps TRBD1 as D (6 bases). Germline V CDR1 and CDR2: MDHEN, SYDVKM. This CDR3 spans 13 amino acids. V shed 3 bases and J shed 7 bases, with 12 bases lying between them. The CDR3 nucleotides read TGTGCCAGCAGTTTTAGGGGGAGGGGTGGCTACACCTTC. Protein product: CASSFRGRGGYTF.

This chain links TRBV5-1 with TRBJ2-6; D is possibly TRBD1 (5 bases). Germline CDR1 is SGHRS and CDR2 is YFSETQ. Trimming stripped 3 bases from V and 3 bases from J, with 13 bases between. The CDR3 extends over 16 amino acids. Here the CDR3 DNA reads TGCGCCAGCAGCTCAGCACAGGCTAGTGGGGCCAACGTCCTGACTTTC. Amino acids: CASSSAQASGANVLTF.

The rearrangement uses TRBV23-1 and TRBJ2-3; D unclear. TRBV23-1 is filed as an ORF, its function uncertain. The CDR3 sequence is 18 residues long. V was pared by 3 bases and J by 0 bases, with 19 bases between. CDR3 amino acids: CASSQLDRLCWSTDTQYF. The CDR3, as DNA: TGCGCCAGCAGTCAGCTAGATCGGCTATGCTGGAGCACAGATACGCAGTATTTT.

The chain employs TRBV28 and TRBJ2-6; 13 nucleotides align to TRBD2. The CDR3 contains 18 residues. V shed 0 bases, J shed 1 base, and the junction held 0 bases outside the gene matches. The germline gives CDR1 MDHEN, CDR2 SYDVKM. For the CDR3, the DNA is TGTGCCAGCAGTTTATGGGGACTAGCGGGGTCTGGGGCCAACGTCCTGACTTTC. It translates to CASSLWGLAGSGANVLTF.

The chain recombines TRBV19 with TRBJ1-2; 8 nucleotides match TRBD1. Germline assignment: CDR1 LNHDA and CDR2 SQIVND (reference sequence). The CDR3 consists of 12 residues. V trimming: 5 bases; J trimming: 4 bases; junction bases outside the gene matches: 0. In DNA, the CDR3 is TGTGCCAGTAGTGGGACAGGCTATGGCTACACCTTC. It yields the protein CASSGTGYGYTF. Full variable domain (outside the CDR3, taken from reference TRBV19 and TRBJ1-2): DGGITQSPKYLFRKEGQNVTLSCEQNLNHDAMYWYRQDPGQGLRLIYYSQIVNDFQKGDIAEGYSVSREKKESFPLTVTSAQKNPTAFYLCASSGTGYGYTFGSGTRLTVV.

DNA for the CDR3: TGTGCCAGCTCGACAGGGGACACCGGGGAGCTGTTTTTT. Amino acid sequence: CASSTGDTGELFF. V gene TRBV27 combines with J gene TRBJ2-2; 8 bases line up with TRBD1. CDR1 is MNHEY and CDR2 is SMNVEV in the germline V gene (reference sequence). The CDR3 runs 13 residues. The V and J ends lost 8 bases and 3 bases, in that order; junction bases with no gene match: 2.

This rearrangement joins TRBV7-9 to TRBJ1-2, with no clear D. Germline-derived CDR1 and CDR2 are SEHNR and FQNEAQ (reference sequence). The CDR3 runs to 14 residues. V gave up 1 base and J gave up 2 bases, with 8 bases separating them. CDR3 region: CASSLGAPNYGYTF. Written as DNA, the CDR3 is TGTGCCAGCAGCTTAGGAGCGCCCAACTATGGCTACACCTTC. Full variable domain (missing parts from reference TRBV7-9 and TRBJ1-2): DTGVSQNPRHKITKRGQNVTFRCDPISEHNRLYWYRQTLGQGPEFLTYFQNEAQLEKSRLLSDRFSAERPKGSFSTLEIQRTEQGDSAMYLCASSLGAPNYGYTFGSGTRLTVV.

This clone was seen once. The chain has TRBV18 and TRBJ2-3; perhaps TRBD2 as D (6 bases). With 2 bases removed from V and 2 bases from J, the gap between germline ends came to 11 bases. The CDR3 contains 15 residues. The V gene's germline CDR1 is KGHSH and CDR2 LQKENI. In DNA, the CDR3 is TGTGCCAGCTCACCAGGCCGCGGGGTCACAGATACGCAGTATTTT. It is translated as CASSPGRGVTDTQYF.

The chain employs TRBV27 and TRBJ2-1, with D possibly being TRBD2 (6 bases). This CDR3 comprises 16 residues. The V end lost 6 bases, the J end lost 3 bases, and 18 bases lay between the germline ends. From germline, CDR1 is MNHEY and CDR2 SMNVEV (reference sequence). The CDR3 nucleotides are TGTGCCAGCAGGTTAGGAGGGTCCCCCTACTACAATGAGCAGTTCTTC. This sequence encodes CASRLGGSPYYNEQFF.

The rearrangement joins TRBV27 to TRBJ1-4, with 9 positions matching TRBD1. The CDR3 totals 16 residues. Germline V CDR1 and CDR2: MNHEY, SMNVEV (reference sequence). With V trimmed by 3 bases and J by 5 bases, 7 bases remained unmatched. CDR3 amino acids: CASSFFSGTGNEKLFF. The CDR3 DNA is TGTGCCAGCAGTTTTTTTAGCGGGACAGGGAATGAAAAACTGTTTTTT.

This clone was detected only once. The V call is TRBV6-4, the J call TRBJ2-2, with TRBD2 matching over 8 bases. The V gene's germline CDR1 is MRHNA and CDR2 SNTAGT. The CDR3 spans 15 residues. After removal of 6 bases from V and 5 bases from J, the junction contained 8 bases not matched to a gene. CDR3 sequence reads: CASSFAGGGTGELFF. CDR3 bases: TGTGCCAGCAGCTTTGCGGGAGGAGGGACCGGGGAGCTGTTTTTT.

The chain links TRBV23-1 to TRBJ2-1, with 11 bases matching TRBD2. TRBV23-1 is identified as an open reading frame with a role that is uncertain. Trimming at V came to 4 bases and at J to 6 bases, leaving 11 bases not matched to a gene. There are 17 residues in the CDR3. The CDR3 spells CASSRPLTSGEGNEQFF. In nucleotides, the CDR3 is TGCGCCAGCAGTCGGCCATTGACTAGCGGGGAAGGCAATGAGCAGTTCTTC.

The chain links TRBV10-2 to TRBJ2-7; 12 nucleotides match TRBD1. Germline CDR1 and CDR2: WSHSY and SAAADI. J was trimmed by 2 bases and V by 8 bases; bases with no gene match: 13. The CDR3 sequence is 17 residues long. CDR3 amino acids: CASATGTGGSFPYEQYF. Written as DNA, the CDR3 is TGCGCCAGCGCCACCGGGACAGGGGGCTCTTTTCCCTACGAGCAGTACTTC.

The rearrangement joins TRBV5-1 to TRBJ2-5; 7 bases match TRBD1. The germline V gene encodes CDR1 SGHRS and CDR2 YFSETQ. This CDR3 spans 15 amino acids. Unmatched junction bases numbered 6, after V lost 0 bases and J lost 4 bases. DNA for the CDR3: TGCGCCAGCAGCTTGGGACAGGGTTACACAGAGACCCAGTACTTC. This sequence encodes CASSLGQGYTETQYF.

The V gene is TRBV10-2, the J gene TRBJ2-7, with D unresolved. V was shortened by 6 bases and J by 6 bases, with 9 bases between the two germline ends. Germline CDR1 WSHSY, CDR2 SAAADI. This CDR3 contains 11 residues. The CDR3 loop is CASSKRGEQYF. As DNA, the CDR3 is TGCGCCAGCAGCAAGCGAGGCGAGCAGTACTTC.

The chain carries TRBV9 and TRBJ2-2; TRBD1 matches 9 bases. V trimming: 1 base; J trimming: 7 bases; junction bases outside the gene matches: 8. CDR1 is SGDLS, CDR2 YYNGEE, per germline. This CDR3 contains 16 residues. The CDR3 DNA sequence: TGTGCCAGCAGCGTAACAAGGGACAGGGCGAGCGGGGAGCTGTTTTTT. This sequence encodes CASSVTRDRASGELFF.

CDR3 nucleotides: TGTGCCAGCAGTCCGACAACTAGCACCGGGGAGCTGTTTTTT. This codes for CASSPTTSTGELFF. The J gene is TRBJ2-2, the V gene TRBV2, with a possible D match to TRBD2 (5 bases). This CDR3 region has 14 residues. CDR1 and CDR2 (germline): SNHLY, FYNNEI. V lost 5 bases and J 4 bases, leaving 11 bases between the germline ends.

This clone occurred once. The chain joins TRBV9 to TRBJ2-5; a possible D gene is TRBD2 (6 bases). Germline V gene sequence: CDR1 SGDLS, CDR2 YYNGEE. The CDR3 is 14 residues long. V dropped 4 bases and J dropped 5 bases, with 15 bases sitting between them. The CDR3 loop is CASSPGTLEETQYF. The CDR3 bases are TGTGCCAGCAGCCCAGGGACTCTCGAGGAGACCCAGTACTTC.

This clone was counted a single time. This chain joins TRBV28 and TRBJ1-5; TRBD1 is a possible D gene (5 bases). The germline gives CDR1 MDHEN, CDR2 SYDVKM. The V end was cut by 6 bases, the J end by 6 bases, with 18 bases between. This CDR3 has 15 residues. CDR3 nucleotides: TGTGCCAGCAGGAGGTCGGGGCGGGGTGCTCAGCCCCAGCATTTT. As protein: CASRRSGRGAQPQHF.

The V gene is TRBV11-2, the J gene TRBJ2-7; 10 bases agree with TRBD2. Per germline, CDR1 SGHAT and CDR2 FQNNGV. This CDR3 has 15 amino acids. J was trimmed by 2 bases and V by 6 bases; bases with no gene match: 7. The CDR3 loop reads CASSLRLAGTYEQYF. The CDR3 coding sequence is TGTGCCAGCAGTCTCCGACTAGCGGGTACCTACGAGCAGTACTTC.

V is TRBV7-9 and J is TRBJ2-5; 7 bases align to TRBD1. The length of the CDR3 is 15 residues. J lost 3 bases, V lost 7 bases, and 11 bases had no gene match. Looked up from germline, CDR1 is SEHNR and CDR2 is FQNEAQ (reference sequence). In DNA, the CDR3 is TGTGCCAGCACCGCTTGGGCAGACAGGGAAGAGACCCAGTACTTC. Translated, it gives CASTAWADREETQYF. The complete variable domain, with remaining parts taken from reference TRBV7-9 and TRBJ2-5, reads DTGVSQNPRHKITKRGQNVTFRCDPISEHNRLYWYRQTLGQGPEFLTYFQNEAQLEKSRLLSDRFSAERPKGSFSTLEIQRTEQGDSAMYLCASTAWADREETQYFGPGTRLLVL.

The chain carries TRBV6-6 and TRBJ1-1; D call uncertain. Trimming stripped 8 bases from V and 1 base from J, with 11 bases between. The CDR3 runs to 13 residues. In germline, CDR1 is MNHNY, CDR2 SVGAGI (reference sequence). The CDR3 coding sequence is TGTGCCAGCGGGCTTCGACAGAACACTGAAGCTTTCTTT. As protein: CASGLRQNTEAFF.

The chain uses TRBV2 and TRBJ1-5, with 8 bases aligning to TRBD1. With V trimmed by 6 bases and J by 4 bases, 5 bases remained unmatched. Germline CDR1 is SNHLY and CDR2 is FYNNEI. There are 14 residues in the CDR3. The CDR3 coding sequence is TGTGCCAGCAGCCGACAGGGGACAAATCAGCCCCAGCATTTT. Protein product: CASSRQGTNQPQHF. Together with reference TRBV2 and TRBJ1-5, the CDR3 gives the full variable domain: EPEVTQTPSHQVTQMGQEVILRCVPISNHLYFYWYRQILGQKVEFLVSFYNNEISEKSEIFDDQFSVERPDGSNFTLKIRSTKLEDSAMYFCASSRQGTNQPQHFGDGTRLSIL.